This T cell receptor (beta chain) was profiled in a study of T cells after yellow fever vaccination. The CDR3 extends over 12 amino acids. Trimming at V came to 3 bases and at J to 5 bases, leaving 4 bases not matched to a gene. CDR1 is DFQATT, CDR2 SNEGSKA, per germline (reference sequence). Study-level points and caveats: Reappearing after the booster were most of the clones from primary vaccination (less than 97% CD4, approximately 88% CD8).

The authors made TCR cDNA by 5'RACE template switching, adding a universal primer site and UMIs. TCRdb reprocessed the 5' RACE reads via MiXCR and lists one record per CDR3 protein. The sample records some 350,000 distinct CDR3 sequences, approximately 6% being singletons. This clonotype was found many times. The antigen remains undetermined. The clonotype was recovered from a man between 25 and 39 years old who received the YFV17D yellow fever vaccine. The gene calls are TRBV20-1 and TRBJ2-7, with 7 nucleotides matching TRBD2. The sequencing used PBMCs, collected 5 days after the yellow fever booster vaccination. The DNA of the CDR3 is TGCAGTGCTAGGCGACTAGCCGACGAGCAGTACTTC. Protein sequence: CSARRLADEQYF.